This T cell receptor beta chain emerged from a study of monozygotic twins with inflammatory bowel disease. In regard to this clonotype: The antigen is unknown.

Broader study findings: Reduced clonotype sharing with other individuals was observed in IBD patients relative to healthy twins, especially with disease activity. In these data, no single strong IBD-associated signal or clonotype received support.

Germline CDR1 reads ENHRY; CDR2 reads SYGVKD. The CDR3 consists of 15 residues. Someone took a 2.5 ml blood sample from each of the donors. Total RNA amounting to 3500 ng went into each TCR library. No DNA is given; TCRdb re-called the 5' RACE reads and lists each CDR3 protein once. This sample's table has roughly 170,000 distinct CDR3 sequences. V usage is TRBV10-3 and J usage is TRBJ1-1; the D call from TCRdb, TRBD1, cannot be confirmed without DNA. The clonotype originates from a human donor with ulcerative colitis or Crohn's disease, or a healthy co-twin of an affected twin (not recorded which). The sample comprised blood. The CDR3 region is CAISDRGSGFTEAFF.